Many counts were recorded for the clone carrying this T cell receptor beta chain. Its target is unknown. The data originate from a study of CD8 T cells in ankylosing spondylitis. The CDR3 spans 14 residues. The V end lost 2 bases, the J end lost 10 bases, and 12 bases lay between the germline ends. TCRdb re-called the 5' RACE reads through MiXCR, storing one row per CDR3 protein. Of 200,000 to 250,000 distinct CDR3 sequences detected, under 30% appear once; the ten largest clones hold 6.6%. Study findings and constraints: The study looked at matched synovial fluid samples from ankylosing spondylitis patients. Disease-linked clones were reported to be significantly enriched there. Relatively rare in peripheral blood, disease-linked clones were also CD8+. Blood of patients with ankylosing spondylitis appeared to be characterized by a TCR beta motif of eight highly homologous variants.

Specimen: blood, either unsorted or a sorted T cell fraction (not recorded which). This receptor was identified in a male donor with ankylosing spondylitis or in good health (not recorded which). The chain links TRBV12-3 or TRBV12-4 to TRBJ1-6; D call uncertain. The CDR3 nucleotides are TGTGCCAGCAGTTTATGGGGAATAGGGTCACCCCTCCACTTT. Residues: CASSLWGIGSPLHF.